The 13 T cell receptor beta chains below come from one sample, sequenced in a study of CD8+ T cells in alopecia areata. The sequencing template was cDNA reverse transcribed from extracted RNA. Method: immunoSEQ multiplex PCR; TCRdb's copy keeps in-frame clones and lacks some. The sample has approximately 200,000 clones; roughly 64% are singletons. The treatment is: oral pan-JAK inhibitor, 5-10 mg twice daily. The source material was CD4+ T cells sorted from blood, sampled at week 24, from a patient treated with tofacitinib. Receptors were obtained from a human donor with alopecia areata.

The chain recombines TRBV6-5 with TRBJ1-1; maybe TRBD1 (6 bases). V gave up 7 bases and J gave up 1 base, with 13 bases separating them. Germline V gene data show CDR1 as MNHEY and CDR2 as SVGAGI. This CDR3 spans 14 amino acids. The chain's CDR3 is CASTRTRGNTEAFF. CDR3 in DNA: TGTGCCAGCACTCGAACCAGGGGGAACACTGAAGCTTTCTTT.

This clone was counted a few times. The gene calls are TRBV5-6 and TRBJ2-1; TRBD2 aligns across 9 bases. The CDR3 loop spans 17 amino acids. With V trimmed by 3 bases and J by 3 bases, 10 bases remained unmatched. Germline V gene data show CDR1 as SGHDT and CDR2 as YYEEEE. The DNA for the CDR3 is TGTGCCAGCAGCTCGGCCGCTAGCGGGATCGTCTACAATGAGCAGTTCTTC. It translates to CASSSAASGIVYNEQFF.

This clone was recorded a few times. The rearrangement links TRBV2 to TRBJ2-5; the D is unclear. CDR1 and CDR2 (germline): SNHLY, FYNNEI. The CDR3 is 14 amino acids. The V gene lost 2 bases and the J gene lost 4 bases, with 11 bases spanning the gap. CDR3 nucleotide sequence: TGTGCCAGCAGTGAAACGGCCCCCCGAGAGACCCAGTACTTC. It is translated as CASSETAPRETQYF.

The rearrangement links TRBV29-1 to TRBJ2-7; 12 bases map to TRBD2. The CDR3 covers 16 residues. The J segment lost 2 bases and the V segment lost 1 base, leaving 6 bases of the junction unmatched. In germline, CDR1 is SQVTM, CDR2 ANQGSEA. The DNA of the CDR3 is TGCAGCGTTGAAGTCTCACTAGCGGGGGGTGCCTACGAGCAGTACTTC. Its translation is CSVEVSLAGGAYEQYF.

V usage is TRBV5-1 and J usage is TRBJ2-7; 7 nucleotides agree with TRBD2. The J segment lost 6 bases and the V segment lost 0 bases, leaving 6 bases of the junction unmatched. This CDR3 region has 14 residues. CDR1 and CDR2 (germline): SGHRS, YFSETQ. The CDR3 is CASSLEGGPVEQYF. The CDR3, as DNA: TGCGCCAGCAGCTTGGAGGGAGGGCCGGTCGAGCAGTACTTC.

This chain uses TRBV4-1 with TRBJ2-7; D possibly corresponds to TRBD2 (5 bases). Trimming cost V 1 base and J 9 bases, with 19 bases left between them. Germline-derived CDR1 and CDR2 are MGHRA and YSYEKL. This CDR3 is built from 15 residues. CDR3 in amino acids: CASSQGEAGVAGQYF. The DNA of the CDR3 is TGCGCCAGCAGCCAAGGAGAGGCCGGGGTGGCAGGGCAGTACTTC.

This chain links TRBV1 with TRBJ2-3; the table calls TRBD2, which could not be checked here. TRBV1 has pseudogene status. The CDR3 is made up of 15 amino acids. DNA of the CDR3: TGCACCAGCAGCCCGTGGGGGGGGTACACAGATACGCAGTATTTT. This sequence encodes CTSSPWGGYTDTQYF.

The chain joins TRBV4-3 to TRBJ2-5; no clear D gene. V gave up 0 bases and J gave up 2 bases, with 10 bases separating them. Germline CDR1 is LGHNA and CDR2 is YSLEER. The CDR3 is 15 residues long. CDR3 region: CASSQDSAIQETQYF. As DNA, the CDR3 is TGCGCCAGCAGCCAAGATTCGGCGATACAAGAGACCCAGTACTTC.

The V gene is TRBV29-1, the J gene TRBJ1-1; maybe TRBD1 (6 bases). There are 13 residues in the CDR3. In germline, CDR1 is SQVTM, CDR2 ANQGSEA. V shed 7 bases and J shed 1 base, with 13 bases lying between them. DNA for the CDR3: TGCAGCGGTAGGGAACAGGGGAACACTGAAGCTTTCTTT. Translating it yields CSGREQGNTEAFF.

This clone was found a few times. This chain links TRBV29-1 with TRBJ2-5; D possibly matches TRBD1 or TRBD2 (5 bases each). The CDR3 is 11 amino acids. Trimming left V 4 bases short and J 5 bases short, with 8 bases between. Germline V lookup: CDR1 SQVTM, CDR2 ANQGSEA. The CDR3 DNA is TGCAGCGTTGGAAGGGACGAGACCCAGTACTTC. Its protein product is CSVGRDETQYF.

The chain carries TRBV7-9 and TRBJ2-6; D remains ambiguous. V was shortened by 4 bases and J by 0 bases, with 7 bases between the two germline ends. The V gene's germline CDR1 is SEHNR and CDR2 FQNEAQ (reference sequence). This CDR3 region has 15 residues. The CDR3 sequence is CASSSSLSGANVLTF. CDR3 nucleotide sequence: TGTGCCAGCAGCTCCTCTCTCTCTGGGGCCAACGTCCTGACTTTC.

This clone has just one count. A read error is possible here, since a much larger clone lies one base away. The V gene is TRBV5-6, the J gene TRBJ1-2, with 9 bases identical to TRBD1. CDR3 length: 13 amino acids. Germline values: CDR1 SGHDT, CDR2 YYEEEE. The V segment lost 3 bases and the J segment 4 bases; nucleotides outside the gene matches: 1. CDR3 residues: CASSSTGGYGYTF. The CDR3, as DNA: TGTGCCAGCAGCTCGACAGGGGGCTATGGCTACACCTTC.

V and J are TRBV7-9 and TRBJ1-5, with D possibly TRBD1 on 6 matching bases. V lost 6 bases and J 0 bases, leaving 12 bases between the germline ends. CDR3 length: 15 residues. Germline V CDR1 and CDR2: SEHNR, FQNEAQ (reference sequence). The CDR3 nucleotides read TGTGCCAGCAGGTGGGGGGCCGATAGCAATCAGCCCCAGCATTTT. Its translation: CASRWGADSNQPQHF. The complete variable domain, with remaining parts taken from reference TRBV7-9 and TRBJ1-5, reads DTGVSQNPRHKITKRGQNVTFRCDPISEHNRLYWYRQTLGQGPEFLTYFQNEAQLEKSRLLSDRFSAERPKGSFSTLEIQRTEQGDSAMYLCASRWGADSNQPQHFGDGTRLSIL.